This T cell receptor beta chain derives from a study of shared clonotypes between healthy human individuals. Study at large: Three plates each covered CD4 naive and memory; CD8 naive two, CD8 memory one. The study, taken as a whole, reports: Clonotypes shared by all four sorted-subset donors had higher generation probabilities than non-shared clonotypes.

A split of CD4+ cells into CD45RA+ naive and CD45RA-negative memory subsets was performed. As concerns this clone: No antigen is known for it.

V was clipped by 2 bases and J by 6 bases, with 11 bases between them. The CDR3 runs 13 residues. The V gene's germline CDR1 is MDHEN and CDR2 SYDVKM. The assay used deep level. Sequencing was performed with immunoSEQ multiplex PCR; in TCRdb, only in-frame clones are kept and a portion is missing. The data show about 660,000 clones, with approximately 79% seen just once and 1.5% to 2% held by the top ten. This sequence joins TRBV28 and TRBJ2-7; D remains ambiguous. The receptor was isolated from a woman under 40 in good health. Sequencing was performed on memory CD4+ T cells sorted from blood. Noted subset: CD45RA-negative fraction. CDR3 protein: CASSLGLISEQYF. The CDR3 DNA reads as TGTGCCAGCAGTTTAGGGTTAATTTCCGAGCAGTACTTC.